The present T cell receptor beta chain was sequenced within a study of OX40 agonist ivuxolimab in advanced cancers. Study background: Patients enrolled in dose escalation were diagnosed with hepatocellular carcinoma, melanoma, renal cell or head and neck cancer.

Notes on the study in general: Researchers report that CD8+ T cells had, on average, more expanded clones than CD4+. Circulating CD4+ and CD8+ T cells showed clonal expansion by week 6 at 0.1 to 3.0 mg/kg.

Turning to this clone: Its matching antigen is unknown.

Germline V gene lookup returns CDR1 GTSNPN and CDR2 SVGIG (reference sequence). V shed 0 bases and J 5 bases; nucleotides not matched to a gene: 8. CDR3 length: 16 residues. Sequencing was performed with immunoSEQ multiplex PCR; in TCRdb, only in-frame clones are kept and a portion is missing. There are 38,000 or so clones in the sample; 80% to 90% occur only once, and around 3.4% lies in the top ten. The V and J genes are TRBV30 and TRBJ2-1; TRBD2 matches at 9 bases. The source of this sequence is an adult with an advanced solid tumor such as melanoma, head and neck, liver or kidney cancer. The input for sequencing was CD4+ or CD8+ T cells sorted from blood, taken in a trial of the OX40 agonist ivuxolimab. CDR3 in DNA: TGTGCCTGGAGTGTCCCTGCTGGCGGGAGGGACAATGAGCAGTTCTTC. This sequence encodes CAWSVPAGGRDNEQFF.